What follows is one TCR beta chain and its context. Its antigen remains unidentified. The data belong to a study of beta chain features in type 1 diabetes. Isolation of CD4+ naive, central memory, regulatory and stem cell-like memory cells was achieved by sorting via CD45RO/CCR7/CD25/CD127/CD95/CD27. Points from the study as a whole: People with Type 1 diabetes carried modestly yet significantly shorter TCRB CDR3s in all four CD4+ subsets. Naive, central memory and regulatory TCRB repertoires appeared more similar among patients than healthy donors.

The sequenced template was cDNA made from the entire isolated RNA. Clones were sequenced by immunoSEQ multiplex PCR, and TCRdb holds only the in-frame ones, with some missing. In the table there are more than 150,000 clones, 11% of which are singletons. The specimen was central memory CD4+ T cells from blood. The TCR sequence derives from a man between 18 and 29 years old in good health.

The CDR3 nucleotides are TGCAGTGCCTCGGGATTCAACGAGCAGTACTTC. It specifies CSASGFNEQYF. The chain recombines TRBV20-1 with TRBJ2-7, with a possible D match to TRBD2 (5 bases). The CDR3 sequence is 11 residues long. CDR1 and CDR2 from the germline V gene are DFQATT and SNEGSKA (reference sequence). V was trimmed by 6 bases and J by 5 bases, leaving 11 bases between them.